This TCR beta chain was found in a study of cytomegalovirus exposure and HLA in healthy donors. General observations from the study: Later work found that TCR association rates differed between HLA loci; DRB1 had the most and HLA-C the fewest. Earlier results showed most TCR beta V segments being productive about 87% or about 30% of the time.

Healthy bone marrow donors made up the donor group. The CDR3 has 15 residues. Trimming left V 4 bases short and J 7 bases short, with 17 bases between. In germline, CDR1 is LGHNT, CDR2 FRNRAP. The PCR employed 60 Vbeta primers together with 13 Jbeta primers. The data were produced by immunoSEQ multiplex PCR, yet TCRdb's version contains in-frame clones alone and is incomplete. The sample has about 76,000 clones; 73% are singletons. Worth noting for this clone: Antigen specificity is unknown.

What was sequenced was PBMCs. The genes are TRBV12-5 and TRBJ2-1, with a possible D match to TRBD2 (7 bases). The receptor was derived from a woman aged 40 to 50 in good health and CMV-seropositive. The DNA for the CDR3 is TGTGCTAGTGGTTCTGGGGGGGCCTCTGGTAATGAGCAGTTCTTC. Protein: CASGSGGASGNEQFF.